Listed below are T cell receptor beta chains from one sample, sequenced in a study of cytomegalovirus exposure and HLA in healthy donors. Data came from immunoSEQ multiplex PCR; TCRdb stores just in-frame clones and leaves some out. Found here are just under 65,000 clones, 80% of them singletons; the top ten hold about 4.5%. The specimen sequenced was PBMCs. These receptors all come from a woman younger than 45 in good health and CMV-seronegative. The CDR3 runs from the conserved cysteine through the conserved F or W. D genes are given only for firm matches.

CDR3: CASSYHTDRGQPQHF; DNA: TGTGCCAGCAGCTATCATACCGACAGGGGCCAGCCCCAGCATTTT; V: TRBV7-2; D: TRBD1; J: TRBJ1-5
CDR3: CASSPGTGVTQPQHF; DNA: TGTGCCAGCAGTCCCGGGACAGGGGTAACTCAGCCCCAGCATTTT; V: TRBV2; D: TRBD1; J: TRBJ1-5
CDR3: CAWSVGQSNQPQHF; DNA: TGTGCCTGGAGTGTTGGACAGAGCAATCAGCCCCAGCATTTT; V: TRBV30; D: .; J: TRBJ1-5
CDR3: CASRAGKNTEAFF; DNA: TGTGCCAGCAGGGCGGGAAAGAACACTGAAGCTTTCTTT; V: TRBV25-1; D: .; J: TRBJ1-1
CDR3: CASSPPGQGGKTQYF; DNA: TGTGCCAGCTCACCCCCGGGACAGGGGGGAAAGACCCAGTACTTC; V: TRBV18; D: TRBD1; J: TRBJ2-5
CDR3: CAWSVYQGAESNQPQHF; DNA: TGTGCCTGGAGTGTATATCAAGGAGCGGAGAGCAATCAGCCCCAGCATTTT; V: TRBV30; D: .; J: TRBJ1-5
CDR3: CASSVGTDTQYF; DNA: TGTGCCAGCAGTGTCGGGACAGATACGCAGTATTTT; V: TRBV27; D: .; J: TRBJ2-3
CDR3: CASSAGPGAYNEQFF; DNA: TGTGCCAGCAGCGCGGGACCGGGGGCCTACAATGAGCAGTTCTTC; V: TRBV7-2; D: .; J: TRBJ2-1
CDR3: CASSLSPYPAIEQYF; DNA: TGTGCCAGCAGTTTATCGCCCTATCCCGCGATCGAGCAGTACTTC; V: TRBV27; D: .; J: TRBJ2-7
CDR3: CAWSGHSLDTIYF; DNA: TGTGCCTGGAGTGGGCACAGTTTAGACACCATATATTTT; V: TRBV30; D: .; J: TRBJ1-3
CDR3: CASRPGTGYNSPLHF; DNA: TGTGCCAGCCGACCCGGGACAGGTTATAATTCACCCCTCCACTTT; V: TRBV28; D: TRBD1; J: TRBJ1-6
CDR3: CASSLGQARNTEAFF; DNA: TGTGCCAGCAGCTTAGGACAGGCCAGGAACACTGAAGCTTTCTTT; V: TRBV11-2; D: .; J: TRBJ1-1
CDR3: CASSRTIQGAGRKNTEAFF; DNA: TGTGCCAGCAGTCGAACTATACAGGGGGCAGGGAGGAAGAACACTGAAGCTTTCTTT; V: TRBV28; D: TRBD1; J: TRBJ1-1
CDR3: CASTTTTGGMETQYF; DNA: TGTGCCAGCACTACCACAACAGGGGGCATGGAGACCCAGTACTTC; V: TRBV6-1; D: TRBD1; J: TRBJ2-5
CDR3: CSVDPGTGGTDTQYF; DNA: TGCAGCGTTGACCCCGGGACAGGGGGCACAGATACGCAGTATTTT; V: TRBV29-1; D: TRBD1; J: TRBJ2-3